This passage covers 15 T cell receptor beta chains from one sample sequenced in a study of blood T cell repertoires in COVID-19 (dated by TCRdb to about 2020). The library was produced with the immunoSEQ multiplex PCR assay. TCRdb took this table from immuneACCESS and kept in-frame rearrangements with V and J called. Such tables lack part of the clones; where checked against another copy, unresolved V genes explain under half of the gap, and the rest is unexplained. The sample includes roughly 440,000 clones, with about 87% observed a single time. The ten top clones hold roughly 12% of the sample. Specimen: peripheral blood. The receptors here all came from a woman between 45 and 60 years old with COVID-19, enrolled during active disease.

The rearrangement joins TRBV7-2 to TRBJ2-1; no firm D call. CDR3 length: 11 residues. V was clipped by 5 bases and J by 5 bases, with 4 bases between them. Germline values: CDR1 SGHTA, CDR2 FQGNSA. The CDR3 loop reads CASSLNNEQFF. The CDR3, as DNA: TGTGCCAGCAGCCTAAACAATGAGCAGTTCTTC. Full variable domain (outside the CDR3, taken from reference TRBV7-2 and TRBJ2-1): GAGVSQSPSNKVTEKGKDVELRCDPISGHTALYWYRQSLGQGLEFLIYFQGNSAPDKSGLPSDRFSAERTGGSVSTLTIQRTQQEDSAVYLCASSLNNEQFFGPGTRLTVL.

The chain is built from TRBV9 and TRBJ1-1; 7 bases line up with TRBD1. Trimming removed 2 bases from V and 4 bases from J; junction bases left unmatched: 8. The CDR3 runs to 15 residues. The germline gives CDR1 SGDLS, CDR2 YYNGEE. Here the CDR3 DNA reads TGTGCCAGCAGCGTTCAGGGGGGTGGGATCACTGAAGCTTTCTTT. It codes for CASSVQGGGITEAFF.

V is TRBV5-1 and J is TRBJ1-6, with D possibly being TRBD1 (6 bases). V was cut by 0 bases and J by 10 bases, with 14 bases left in between. CDR1 SGHRS and CDR2 YFSETQ come from the germline V gene. The CDR3 is 15 amino acids. CDR3 protein: CASSLDAGEGSPLHF. CDR3 nucleotide sequence: TGCGCCAGCAGCTTGGATGCAGGGGAGGGATCACCCCTCCACTTT.

The gene calls are TRBV18 and TRBJ2-7; unclear D gene. Trimming took 3 bases from V and 3 from J, leaving 9 bases between them. Germline V gene sequence: CDR1 KGHSH, CDR2 LQKENI. The CDR3 totals 13 residues. CDR3 DNA: TGTGCCAGCTCACCCACGCGAGACTACGAGCAGTACTTC. The encoded protein is CASSPTRDYEQYF.

This chain connects TRBV4-1 to TRBJ2-3, with TRBD2 matching 14 bases. CDR1 MGHRA and CDR2 YSYEKL come from the germline V gene. This CDR3 comprises 21 residues. V shed 4 bases and J 2 bases; nucleotides not matched to a gene: 17. In DNA form, the CDR3 reads TGCGCCAGCAGCCGTAGATCGGGACTAGCGGGGGCCAGGCCTTACACAGATACGCAGTATTTT. Amino acids: CASSRRSGLAGARPYTDTQYF.

The chain uses TRBV24-1 and TRBJ2-1, with 8 bases lining up with TRBD2. The CDR3 sequence is 16 residues long. Germline V CDR1 and CDR2: KGHDR, SFDVKD. V lost 4 bases and J lost 4; bases outside the gene matches: 8. CDR3 DNA: TGTGCCACCAGTGAGTCCGGGACTAGGGGTTACAATGAGCAGTTCTTC. Encoded protein: CATSESGTRGYNEQFF.

The V gene is TRBV11-2, the J gene TRBJ2-1; perhaps TRBD1 as D (6 bases). CDR3 length: 16 residues. Deletions cut 4 bases from V and 6 bases from J, with 19 bases between. Germline lookup yields CDR1 SGHAT and CDR2 FQNNGV. CDR3 bases: TGTGCCAGCAGCTCCTGGGACATGACTATCCTCAATGAGCAGTTCTTC. Translating gives CASSSWDMTILNEQFF.

This chain connects TRBV2 to TRBJ2-3; TRBD1 might be the D (7 bases). The CDR3 runs 15 residues. Trimming took 5 bases from V and 2 from J, leaving 14 bases between them. Germline lookup yields CDR1 SNHLY and CDR2 FYNNEI. The CDR3 spells CASSLQGGLTDTQYF. For the CDR3, the DNA is TGTGCCAGCAGTCTCCAGGGGGGACTCACAGATACGCAGTATTTT. The full variable domain, rest sourced from reference TRBV2 and TRBJ2-3, is EPEVTQTPSHQVTQMGQEVILRCVPISNHLYFYWYRQILGQKVEFLVSFYNNEISEKSEIFDDQFSVERPDGSNFTLKIRSTKLEDSAMYFCASSLQGGLTDTQYFGPGTRLTVL.

This chain connects TRBV4-1 to TRBJ1-1; D is unresolved. Trimming cost V 4 bases and J 4 bases, with 19 bases left between them. The CDR3 runs 16 residues. Germline V lookup: CDR1 MGHRA, CDR2 YSYEKL. The CDR3 region has the DNA TGCGCCAGCAGCCCGACCCCTGGGCAGGAGGGCACTGAAGCTTTCTTT. Its protein is CASSPTPGQEGTEAFF.

J is TRBJ1-5 and V is TRBV11-2; D gene unclear. The CDR3 loop spans 17 amino acids. Deletions cut 0 bases from V and 2 bases from J, with 14 bases between. Germline CDR1 and CDR2: SGHAT and FQNNGV. CDR3 nucleotide sequence: TGTGCCAGCAGCTTAGATCAGTCCGGGAGGGGCAATCAGCCCCAGCATTTT. It codes for CASSLDQSGRGNQPQHF.

The V and J genes are TRBV21-1 and TRBJ2-5; the DNA was not compared with TRBD1, the D call given in the table. TRBV21-1 represents a pseudogene. The length of the CDR3 is 14 residues. The CDR3, as DNA: TGTGCCAGCAGCAAAGAGGTTCAGGGAGAGACCCAGTACTTC. Protein sequence: CASSKEVQGETQYF.

This clone was seen a single time. The gene calls are TRBV21-1 and TRBJ1-2; the DNA was not compared with TRBD1, the D call given in the table. TRBV21-1 is a documented pseudogene. The CDR3 runs to 14 residues. CDR3 in amino acids: CASIRTGGNDGYTF. The CDR3 DNA reads TGTGCCAGCATCCGGACAGGGGGCAACGATGGCTACACCTTC.

Turning to this clone: The identical CDR3 is also encoded by other nucleotide sequences in the sample. V and J are TRBV6-6 and TRBJ1-2; no clear D gene. CDR1 and CDR2 (germline): MNHNY, SVGAGI (reference sequence). The CDR3 totals 14 residues. Trimming took 0 bases from V and 4 from J, leaving 9 bases between them. DNA for the CDR3: TGTGCCAGCAGTTACTCGGAGGGATCCTATGGCTACACCTTC. Amino acid sequence: CASSYSEGSYGYTF.

The chain employs TRBV12-3 or TRBV12-4 and TRBJ1-6; TRBD1 is a possible D gene (6 bases). Trimming took 6 bases from V and 9 from J, leaving 12 bases between them. The CDR3 runs to 13 residues. The CDR3 DNA follows: TGTGCCAGCAGGCAAACAGGGCCTTCACCCCTCCACTTT. This translates into CASRQTGPSPLHF.

The chain joins TRBV7-2 to TRBJ1-5; TRBD1 matches 8 bases. The CDR3 length is 15 residues. The V gene end was trimmed by 4 bases and the J gene end by 7 bases; junction bases not matched to a gene: 9. Germline lookup yields CDR1 SGHTA and CDR2 FQGNSA. The CDR3 DNA is TGTGCCAGCAGCTCTCTAGACAGGGGACACCAGCCCCAGCATTTT. Encoded protein: CASSSLDRGHQPQHF.